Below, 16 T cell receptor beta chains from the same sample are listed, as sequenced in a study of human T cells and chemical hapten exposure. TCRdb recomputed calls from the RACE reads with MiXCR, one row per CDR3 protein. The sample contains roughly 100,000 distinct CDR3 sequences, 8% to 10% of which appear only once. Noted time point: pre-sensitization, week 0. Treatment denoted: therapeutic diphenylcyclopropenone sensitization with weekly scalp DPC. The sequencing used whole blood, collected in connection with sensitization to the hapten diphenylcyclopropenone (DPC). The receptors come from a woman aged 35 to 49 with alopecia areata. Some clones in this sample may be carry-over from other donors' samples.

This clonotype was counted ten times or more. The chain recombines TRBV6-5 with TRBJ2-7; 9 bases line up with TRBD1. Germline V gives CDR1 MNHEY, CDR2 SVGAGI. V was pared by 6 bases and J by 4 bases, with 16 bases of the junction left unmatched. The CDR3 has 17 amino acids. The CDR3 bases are TGTGCCAGCAGCTCACTTAAACAGGGGGCGGGGGATTACGAGCAGTACTTC. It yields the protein CASSSLKQGAGDYEQYF.

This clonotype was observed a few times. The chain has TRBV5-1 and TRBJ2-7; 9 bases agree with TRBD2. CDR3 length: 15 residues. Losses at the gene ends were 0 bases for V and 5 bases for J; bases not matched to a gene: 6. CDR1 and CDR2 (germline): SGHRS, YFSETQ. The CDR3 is CASSLGASGADEQYF. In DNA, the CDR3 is TGCGCCAGCAGCTTGGGGGCTAGCGGGGCCGACGAGCAGTACTTC.

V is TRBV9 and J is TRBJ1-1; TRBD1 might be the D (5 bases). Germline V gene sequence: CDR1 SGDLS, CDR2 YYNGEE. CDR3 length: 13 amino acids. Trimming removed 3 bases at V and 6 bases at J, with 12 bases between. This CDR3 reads CASSGGATAEAFF. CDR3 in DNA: TGTGCCAGCAGCGGAGGGGCAACCGCTGAAGCTTTCTTT.

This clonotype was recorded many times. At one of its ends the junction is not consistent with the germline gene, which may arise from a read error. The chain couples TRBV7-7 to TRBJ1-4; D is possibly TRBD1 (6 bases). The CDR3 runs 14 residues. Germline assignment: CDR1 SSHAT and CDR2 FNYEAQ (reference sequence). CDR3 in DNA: TGTGCTAGCAGCTTAAATACAGGGAACGAAAAACTGTTTTTT. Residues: CASSLNTGNEKLFF.

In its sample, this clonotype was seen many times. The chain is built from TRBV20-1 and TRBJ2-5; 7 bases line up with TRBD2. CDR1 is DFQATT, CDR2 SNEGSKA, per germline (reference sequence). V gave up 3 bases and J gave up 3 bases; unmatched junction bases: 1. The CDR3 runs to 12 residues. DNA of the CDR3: TGCAGTGCTAGTCTAGCGGAAGAGACCCAGTACTTC. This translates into CSASLAEETQYF.

CDR3 sequence (DNA): TGTGCCAGCAGTCCAGAAGGGCTGGGGGATCAGCCCCAGCATTTT. Its translation: CASSPEGLGDQPQHF. This chain connects TRBV28 to TRBJ1-5; TRBD1 is a possible D gene (5 bases). Germline V gene sequence: CDR1 MDHEN, CDR2 SYDVKM. CDR3 length: 15 residues. Trimming took 5 bases from V and 5 from J, leaving 16 bases between them.

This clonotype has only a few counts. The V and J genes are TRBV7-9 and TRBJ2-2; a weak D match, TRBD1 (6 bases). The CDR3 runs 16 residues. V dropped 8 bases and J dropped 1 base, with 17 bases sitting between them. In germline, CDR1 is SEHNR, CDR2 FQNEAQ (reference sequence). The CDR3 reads CASRPAAGVNTGELFF. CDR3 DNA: TGTGCCAGCCGGCCGGCGGCAGGGGTGAACACCGGGGAGCTGTTTTTT.

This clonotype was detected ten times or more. CDR3 loop: CASSFLSGGSNEQFF. The DNA of the CDR3 is TGTGCCAGCAGTTTCTTGAGTGGGGGGAGCAATGAGCAGTTCTTC. V usage is TRBV12-3 or TRBV12-4 and J usage is TRBJ2-1; possibly TRBD2 for D (6 bases). CDR3 size: 15 residues. With 3 bases removed from V and 6 bases from J, the gap between germline ends came to 15 bases.

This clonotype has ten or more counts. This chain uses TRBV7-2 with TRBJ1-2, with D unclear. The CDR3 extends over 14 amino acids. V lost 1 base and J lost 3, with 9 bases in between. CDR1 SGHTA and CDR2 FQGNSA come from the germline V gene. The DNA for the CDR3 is TGTGCCAGCAGCTTAGGAAGGCGGGACTATGGCTACACCTTC. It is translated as CASSLGRRDYGYTF. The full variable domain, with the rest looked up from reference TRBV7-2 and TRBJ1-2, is GAGVSQSPSNKVTEKGKDVELRCDPISGHTALYWYRQSLGQGLEFLIYFQGNSAPDKSGLPSDRFSAERTGGSVSTLTIQRTQQEDSAVYLCASSLGRRDYGYTFGSGTRLTVV.

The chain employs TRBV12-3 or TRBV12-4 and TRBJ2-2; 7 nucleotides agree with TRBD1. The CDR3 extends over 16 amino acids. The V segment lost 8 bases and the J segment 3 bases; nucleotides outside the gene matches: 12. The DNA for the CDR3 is TGTGCCAGCGGCAGGAGGACAGGAGGAGACACCGGGGAGCTGTTTTTT. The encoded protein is CASGRRTGGDTGELFF.

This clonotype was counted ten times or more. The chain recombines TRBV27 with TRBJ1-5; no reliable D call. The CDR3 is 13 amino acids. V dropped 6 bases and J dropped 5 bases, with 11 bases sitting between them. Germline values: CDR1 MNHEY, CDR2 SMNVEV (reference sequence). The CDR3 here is CASSPREDQPQHF. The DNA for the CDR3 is TGTGCCAGCAGCCCTAGGGAAGATCAGCCCCAGCATTTT.

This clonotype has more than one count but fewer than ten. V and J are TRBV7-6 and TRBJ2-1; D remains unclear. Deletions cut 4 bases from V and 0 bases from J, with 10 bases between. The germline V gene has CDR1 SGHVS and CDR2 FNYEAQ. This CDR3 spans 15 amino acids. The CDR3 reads CASSSPGPSYNEQFF. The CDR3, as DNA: TGTGCCAGCAGCTCCCCGGGCCCCTCCTACAATGAGCAGTTCTTC.

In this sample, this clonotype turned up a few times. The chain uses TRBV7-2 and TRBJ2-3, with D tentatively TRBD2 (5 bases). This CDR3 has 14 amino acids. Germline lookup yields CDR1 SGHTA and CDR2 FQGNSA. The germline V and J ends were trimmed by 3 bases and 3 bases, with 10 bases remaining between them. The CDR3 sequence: CASSFFRGTDTQYF. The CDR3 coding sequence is TGTGCCAGCAGCTTTTTCCGCGGGACAGATACGCAGTATTTT.

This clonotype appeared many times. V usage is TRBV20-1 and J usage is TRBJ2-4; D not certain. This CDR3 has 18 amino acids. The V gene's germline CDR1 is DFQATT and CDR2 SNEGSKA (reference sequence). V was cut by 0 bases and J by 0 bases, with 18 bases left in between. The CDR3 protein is CSAREASRTILAKNIQYF. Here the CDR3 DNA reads TGCAGTGCTAGAGAGGCCAGTAGGACCATCTTAGCCAAAAACATTCAGTACTTC.

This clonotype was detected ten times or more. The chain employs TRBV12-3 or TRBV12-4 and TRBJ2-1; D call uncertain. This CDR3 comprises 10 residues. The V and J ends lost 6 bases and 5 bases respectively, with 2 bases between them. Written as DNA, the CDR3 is TGTGCCAGCAGCGACAATGAGCAGTTCTTC. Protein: CASSDNEQFF.

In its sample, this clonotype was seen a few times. The CDR3, as DNA: TGTGCCAGCAGCTTCCAGGCCCCGGGCGAGCAGTACTTC. Translated: CASSFQAPGEQYF. The gene calls are TRBV7-9 and TRBJ2-7; D not resolved. V was pared by 3 bases and J by 6 bases, with 12 bases between. This CDR3 contains 13 residues. The V gene's germline CDR1 is SEHNR and CDR2 FQNEAQ (reference sequence).